This is a list of T cell receptor beta chains from one sample in a study of blood T cell repertoires in COVID-19. Repertoires were generated with immunoSEQ multiplex PCR, while TCRdb's copy carries only in-frame clones and drops some. The table has about 200,000 clones, roughly 80% seen once; the top ten hold around 5.4%. Specimen: peripheral blood. The receptors come from a human donor in a cohort sampled during active COVID-19. Both conserved end residues are trimmed from each CDR3.

j_call v_call cdr3_aa
TRBJ2-7 TRBV28 ASSLASGVVYEQY
TRBJ2-1 TRBV19 ASSSQPRSNEQF
TRBJ2-3 TRBV6-5 ASRKTGFPDTQY
TRBJ2-6 TRBV19 ASSIGLAGLSGANVLT
TRBJ1-1 TRBV19 ASSIGGRGLFTTEAF
TRBJ2-1 TRBV5-1 ASSSLADSYNEQF
TRBJ2-1 TRBV27 ASSQDTGWSLF
TRBJ2-2 TRBV29-1 SVSGRAGTGELF
TRBJ2-2 TRBV29-1 SVDGGRKSGELF
TRBJ2-7 TRBV5-4 ASGTGLFSYEQY
TRBJ2-3 TRBV12-2 ASRKGVSGTLSTDTQY
TRBJ2-3 TRBV27 ASSLRDGGITDTQY
TRBJ2-3 TRBV4-1 ASSQDLHDIAGGFPSTDTQY
TRBJ2-7 TRBV7-3 ASSRVGGLVSKY
TRBJ1-4 TRBV6-6 ASSYPQGGNEKLF
TRBJ2-6 TRBV4-3 ASSQVVGGGANVLT
TRBJ1-2 TRBV13 ASSFRTDGYT
TRBJ1-4 TRBV28 ASSEQGWVEKLF
TRBJ2-1 TRBV7-3 ASSPATGYHEQF
TRBJ2-5 TRBV24-1 ATSDTLATQETQY